The next 21 T cell receptor beta chains were all read from a single sample in a study of blood T cell repertoires in COVID-19. Only in-frame clones appear in the TCRdb table, and some are missing; sequencing was by immunoSEQ multiplex PCR. Of about 230,000 clones detected, about 80% appear once; the ten largest clones hold 6.5% to 9%. The sequenced sample consisted of peripheral blood. The receptors derive from a woman between 45 and 65 years old with acute or convalescent COVID-19.

The rearrangement joins TRBV28 to TRBJ1-2; 8 bases align to TRBD1. Unmatched junction bases numbered 5, after V lost 6 bases and J lost 8 bases. This CDR3 spans 12 amino acids. Germline lookup yields CDR1 MDHEN and CDR2 SYDVKM. CDR3 region: CASRQTGEGYTF. The CDR3 region has the DNA TGTGCCAGCAGGCAGACAGGGGAGGGCTACACCTTC.

This chain uses TRBV10-3 with TRBJ2-3; 9 bases line up with TRBD2. The CDR3 spans 15 residues. Germline V gene data show CDR1 as ENHRY and CDR2 as SYGVKD. The V segment lost 4 bases and the J segment 4 bases; nucleotides outside the gene matches: 6. The CDR3 spells CAISVVAGDPDTQYF. CDR3 DNA sequence: TGTGCCATCAGTGTGGTAGCGGGGGACCCAGATACGCAGTATTTT.

The V gene is TRBV20-1, the J gene TRBJ1-4; 9 positions agree with TRBD1. Unmatched junction bases numbered 6, after V lost 3 bases and J lost 4 bases. The CDR3 spans 15 residues. CDR1 is DFQATT and CDR2 is SNEGSKA in the germline V gene (reference sequence). The CDR3 DNA follows: TGCAGTGCTAGTTCCGGGACAGGGCTTAATGAAAAACTGTTTTTT. It specifies CSASSGTGLNEKLFF.

The chain is built from TRBV19 and TRBJ1-6; D may be TRBD1 (5 bases). The CDR3 is made up of 13 amino acids. Between the trimmed V and J ends, which lost 10 bases and 8 bases, there was a span of 15 bases. The germline CDR1 and CDR2 sequences are LNHDA and SQIVND (reference sequence). The CDR3, as DNA: TGTGCCACCCGACAGACCTTTTATTCACCCCTCCACTTT. Residues: CATRQTFYSPLHF. The full variable domain, its missing parts supplied by reference TRBV19 and TRBJ1-6, is DGGITQSPKYLFRKEGQNVTLSCEQNLNHDAMYWYRQDPGQGLRLIYYSQIVNDFQKGDIAEGYSVSREKKESFPLTVTSAQKNPTAFYLCATRQTFYSPLHFGNGTRLTVT.

The chain carries TRBV18 and TRBJ2-1; TRBD2 agrees at 8 bases. The CDR3 totals 16 residues. Germline V lookup: CDR1 KGHSH, CDR2 LQKENI. The V gene end was trimmed by 3 bases and the J gene end by 8 bases; junction bases not matched to a gene: 12. CDR3 nucleotides: TGTGCCAGCTCACCCGGGACGGGAGGGCCAGGGGATGAGCAGTTCTTC. Encoded protein: CASSPGTGGPGDEQFF.

The chain's CDR3 is CASSPGREQPQHF. The CDR3 DNA sequence: TGTGCCAGTAGTCCGGGGAGGGAACAGCCCCAGCATTTT. The chain joins TRBV19 to TRBJ1-5; no clear D gene. Trimming shortened V by 5 bases and J by 7 bases, and 12 bases separated the two germline ends. Germline assignment: CDR1 LNHDA and CDR2 SQIVND (reference sequence). The CDR3 is 13 amino acids.

CDR3 amino acids: CASSVDGRVGNTIYF. CDR3 sequence (DNA): TGTGCCAGCAGCGTAGACGGCAGGGTAGGAAACACCATATATTTT. V is TRBV9 and J is TRBJ1-3; possibly TRBD1 for D (5 bases). From germline, CDR1 is SGDLS and CDR2 YYNGEE. The ends were cut back, 0 bases at V and 4 bases at J, with 11 bases in the middle. This CDR3 is built from 15 residues.

The chain recombines TRBV28 with TRBJ2-3; 8 bases are shared with TRBD2. This CDR3 region has 18 residues. V lost 3 bases to trimming and J lost 2 bases; unmatched junction nucleotides: 13. The germline gives CDR1 MDHEN, CDR2 SYDVKM. Written as DNA, the CDR3 is TGTGCCAGCAGTTTGTTGGGAGTGGGACTAGAACACACAGATACGCAGTATTTT. Its protein product is CASSLLGVGLEHTDTQYF. The full variable domain, completed using reference TRBV28 and TRBJ2-3, is DVKVTQSSRYLVKRTGEKVFLECVQDMDHENMFWYRQDPGLGLRLIYFSYDVKMKEKGDIPEGYSVSREKKERFSLILESASTNQTSMYLCASSLLGVGLEHTDTQYFGPGTRLTVL.

In this sample, this clone turned up once. The chain joins TRBV19 to TRBJ1-5; maybe TRBD1 (6 bases). The CDR3 runs to 12 residues. Germline CDR1 is LNHDA and CDR2 is SQIVND (reference sequence). V gave up 6 bases and J gave up 6 bases, with 9 bases separating them. CDR3 amino acids: CASSTGPQPQHF. Written as DNA, the CDR3 is TGTGCCAGTAGCACAGGGCCTCAGCCCCAGCATTTT.

The chain combines TRBV19 with TRBJ2-1; 8 nucleotides agree with TRBD2. Germline CDR1 reads LNHDA; CDR2 reads SQIVND (reference sequence). The CDR3 totals 13 residues. V gave up 5 bases and J gave up 11 bases; unmatched junction bases: 8. Here the CDR3 DNA reads TGTGCCAGTAGTGTACAACTAGCGGATCAGCAGTTCTTC. Translated, it gives CASSVQLADQQFF.

The V gene is TRBV4-1, the J gene TRBJ2-4, with D unresolved. Per germline, CDR1 MGHRA and CDR2 YSYEKL. Trimming took 2 bases from V and 0 from J, leaving 8 bases between them. The CDR3 contains 15 residues. The CDR3 loop reads CASSQSVPAKNIQYF. DNA for the CDR3: TGCGCCAGCAGCCAATCGGTTCCAGCCAAAAACATTCAGTACTTC.

The rearrangement uses TRBV7-9 and TRBJ1-2; 10 nucleotides align to TRBD1. The junction had 6 bases not matched to a gene; V was cut back by 1 base and J by 7 bases. Germline values: CDR1 SEHNR, CDR2 FQNEAQ (reference sequence). The CDR3 has 15 amino acids. The CDR3 sequence is CASSLEGTGAIGYTF. The CDR3 DNA sequence: TGTGCCAGCAGCTTAGAAGGGACAGGGGCTATTGGCTACACCTTC.

The chain links TRBV5-6 to TRBJ2-1, with TRBD1 as a possible D gene (7 bases). The V end was cut by 4 bases, the J end by 2 bases, with 13 bases between. This CDR3 has 15 residues. Germline V gives CDR1 SGHDT, CDR2 YYEEEE. In nucleotides, the CDR3 is TGTGCCAGCAGCGCCGGAGGGGGCCCCTACAATGAGCAGTTCTTC. It encodes CASSAGGGPYNEQFF.

The V call is TRBV6-2 or TRBV6-3, the J call TRBJ2-3, with D uncertain. V gave up 5 bases and J gave up 5 bases, with 17 bases separating them. The germline V gene has CDR1 MNHEY and CDR2 SVGEGT. This CDR3 contains 15 residues. The CDR3 DNA follows: TGTGCCAGCAGTACCTTCGGTTTAGAGGTAGATACGCAGTATTTT. It specifies CASSTFGLEVDTQYF.

In the case of this clone: The junction shows a germline mismatch at one end, possibly a read error. The gene calls are TRBV2 and TRBJ2-7; the D gene is possibly TRBD1 (6 bases). The germline V gene encodes CDR1 SNHLY and CDR2 FYNNEI. The CDR3 length is 15 residues. DNA for the CDR3: TGTGCCAGCAGGGAACAGACAGGCGTTTCCTATGAGCAGTACTTC. Protein: CASREQTGVSYEQYF. The entire variable domain, with the rest obtained from reference TRBV2 and TRBJ2-7, is as follows: EPEVTQTPSHQVTQMGQEVILRCVPISNHLYFYWYRQILGQKVEFLVSFYNNEISEKSEIFDDQFSVERPDGSNFTLKIRSTKLEDSAMYFCASREQTGVSYEQYFGPGTRLTVT.

The CDR3, as DNA: TGTGCCAGCAGCGAGGACAGGGGCACAGATACGCAGTATTTT. It is translated as CASSEDRGTDTQYF. This rearrangement joins TRBV28 to TRBJ2-3; 8 nucleotides line up with TRBD1. The V and J ends lost 6 bases and 1 base, in that order; junction bases with no gene match: 3. Germline-derived CDR1 and CDR2 are MDHEN and SYDVKM. This CDR3 comprises 14 residues.

The chain combines TRBV15 with TRBJ2-3; possible D gene TRBD1, 6 bases. V was shortened by 2 bases and J by 4 bases, with 13 bases between the two germline ends. The CDR3 consists of 15 residues. CDR1 and CDR2 from the germline V gene are LNHNV and YYDKDF (reference sequence). The CDR3 loop reads CATSRSTGLADTQYF. CDR3 DNA sequence: TGTGCCACCAGCAGATCTACAGGGTTGGCAGATACGCAGTATTTT.

This sequence joins TRBV6-2 or TRBV6-3 and TRBJ2-7, with D tentatively TRBD2 (5 bases). CDR1 and CDR2 (germline): MNHEY, SVGEGT. The CDR3 is 13 residues long. V gave up 2 bases and J gave up 3 bases, with 8 bases separating them. The DNA for the CDR3 is TGTGCCAGCAGTTACGAAGGACTCTACGAGCAGTACTTC. Translation: CASSYEGLYEQYF.

The CDR3 coding sequence is TGTGCCAGCTCACCAGTGACAGGGGGCTCTGGAAACACCATATATTTT. Protein: CASSPVTGGSGNTIYF. The V call is TRBV18, the J call TRBJ1-3; 9 bases agree with TRBD1. V lost 2 bases and J lost 0; bases outside the gene matches: 2. Germline loops: CDR1 KGHSH, CDR2 LQKENI. This CDR3 region has 16 residues.

The chain uses TRBV4-1 and TRBJ2-5; 10 positions agree with TRBD2. The CDR3 contains 16 residues. From germline, CDR1 is MGHRA and CDR2 YSYEKL. V dropped 3 bases and J dropped 4; count of bases not matched to a gene: 8. CDR3 bases: TGCGCCAGCAGCCACGATCCCGGGACTAGCGTAGAGACCCAGTACTTC. Amino acids: CASSHDPGTSVETQYF.

V and J are TRBV25-1 and TRBJ1-6, with 7 bases aligning to TRBD1. Germline CDR1 MGHDK, CDR2 SYGVNS. The J segment lost 10 bases and the V segment lost 6 bases, leaving 3 bases of the junction unmatched. This CDR3 region has 12 residues. CDR3 sequence (DNA): TGTGCCAGCAGACAGGGGAAGTCACCCCTCCACTTT. Its translation: CASRQGKSPLHF.